Below, 10 T cell receptor beta chains from the same sample are listed, as sequenced in a study of tumor-infiltrating lymphocytes in primary liver carcinoma. Researchers generated TCR beta cDNA from 500 ng of total RNA, relying on a constant-region primer. Three nested multiplex PCR rounds, a slightly modified ARM-PCR method, built the TCR beta libraries. Amplification in the first two PCR rounds was performed using TRBV1-TRBV30 forward primers and a C-beta reverse primer for around 9 cycles each. Each CDR3 protein gets one entry after TCRdb re-called the multiplex PCR reads with MiXCR. The table has roughly 25,000 distinct CDR3 sequences, more than 70% seen once. Scientists recovered RNA and DNA together from around 18-30 mg of unsorted bulk tissue. Material: liver tumor tissue from sampling region 5. Subset reported: tumor region T5, tumor centre. These receptors originate from a woman in her 30s with primary liver carcinoma and hepatitis B virus infection.

The chain uses TRBV20-1 and TRBJ2-1, with 13 bases that match TRBD2. The CDR3 is 15 residues long. V shed 7 bases and J 10 bases; nucleotides not matched to a gene: 13. Germline V gene lookup returns CDR1 DFQATT and CDR2 SNEGSKA (reference sequence). This CDR3 reads CSVSKGLAGLGEQFF. The CDR3, as DNA: TGCAGTGTTAGTAAGGGACTAGCGGGATTGGGGGAGCAGTTCTTC.

This clonotype was counted between two and nine times. One base away lies a much larger clone, so this may be a sequencing read error. J is TRBJ1-1 and V is TRBV4-1, with TRBD1 as a possible D gene (5 bases). The germline V gene encodes CDR1 MGHRA and CDR2 YSYEKL. The CDR3 is made up of 16 amino acids. The CDR3 coding sequence is TGCGCCAGCGGCCAAGTTCTTGACATGGGGCGAACTGAAGCTTTCTTT. Amino acid sequence: CASGQVLDMGRTEAFF.

V usage is TRBV6-1 and J usage is TRBJ2-1; D might be TRBD2 (5 bases). V lost 1 base, J lost 14 bases, and 21 bases lay in between. This CDR3 comprises 15 residues. Per the germline V gene, CDR1 is MNHNS and CDR2 is SASEGT. The CDR3 spells CASSEGMDLYNDEFF. CDR3 bases: TGTGCCAGCAGTGAAGGTATGGACTTATACAATGACGAGTTCTTC.

In its sample, this clonotype was seen many times. CDR3 nucleotide sequence: TGCGCCAGCAGTCTTCCGGGACAGGCCTCTTATAGCAATCAGCCCCAGCATTTT. This codes for CASSLPGQASYSNQPQHF. The chain joins TRBV23-1 to TRBJ1-5; 8 bases agree with TRBD1. TRBV23-1 is reported as an ORF; its role is uncertain. J was trimmed by 0 bases and V by 4 bases; bases with no gene match: 11. The CDR3 runs 18 residues.

The rearrangement joins TRBV9 to TRBJ2-3; 7 bases fit TRBD2. Germline lookup yields CDR1 SGDLS and CDR2 YYNGEE. J lost 0 bases, V lost 5 bases, and 18 bases had no gene match. The CDR3 sequence is 19 residues long. The CDR3 loop is CASSNFPLISGRSTDTQYF. CDR3 coding DNA: TGTGCCAGCAGTAACTTTCCACTGATTAGCGGGCGCAGCACAGATACGCAGTATTTT.

The table lists this clonotype with a count of one. The chain has TRBV28 and TRBJ2-7; a weak D match, TRBD2 (5 bases). The V gene lost 10 bases and the J gene lost 6 bases, with 25 bases spanning the gap. Germline CDR1 and CDR2: MDHEN and SYDVKM. This CDR3 contains 15 residues. The CDR3 region is CANSPPGNRSGEQYF. CDR3 coding DNA: TGTGCCAACAGCCCTCCCGGGAACAGAAGTGGCGAGCAGTACTTC.

Details on this clonotype: One junction end does not reproduce the germline sequence, and a read error may be involved. The J gene is TRBJ2-3, the V gene TRBV10-2; the match to TRBD2 covers 7 bases. CDR1 is WSHSY and CDR2 is SAAADI in the germline V gene. There are 16 residues in the CDR3. The CDR3 spells CASSEGAGFAIDTQYF. In DNA, the CDR3 is TGCGCCAGCAGCGAGGGAGCGGGATTCGCCATAGATACGCAGTACTTT.

Comment on this clonotype: One end of the junction varies from germline; a read error may be responsible. The J gene is TRBJ1-3, the V gene TRBV5-4; D is perhaps TRBD1 (5 bases). CDR1 SGHNT and CDR2 YYREEE come from the germline V gene (reference sequence). The CDR3 covers 14 residues. The CDR3 coding sequence is TGTGCCAGCAGCCAGACAGAGCCTGGAAACAGCATATATTTT. It codes for CASSQTEPGNSIYF.

About this clonotype: The junction shows a germline mismatch at one end, possibly a read error. The V gene is TRBV6-1, the J gene TRBJ2-2; D may be TRBD2 (5 bases). Germline V gives CDR1 MNHNS, CDR2 SASEGT. CDR3 size: 19 residues. In DNA form, the CDR3 reads TGTGCCGGCAGTGAAACCCTTCCCGGGGTCGCCGCGAGCACCGGGGAGCTGTTTTTT. Its protein is CAGSETLPGVAASTGELFF.

Of note for this clonotype: A junction boundary mismatches the germline segment, possibly from a read error. The chain couples TRBV6-5 to TRBJ2-3, with 11 nucleotides matching TRBD2. The CDR3 is 16 residues long. Looked up from germline, CDR1 is MNHEY and CDR2 is SVGAGI. As DNA, the CDR3 is TGTGCCAGTAGCCGGGTAGCGGGAGGGCCCGGAGATACGCAGTGTTTT. This encodes CASSRVAGGPGDTQCF.